The TCR beta chain under discussion was sequenced for a study of blood T cell repertoires in COVID-19. V shed 6 bases and J shed 4 bases, with 12 bases lying between them. CDR1 LNHDA and CDR2 SQIVND come from the germline V gene (reference sequence). The CDR3 spans 13 residues. Produced via immunoSEQ multiplex PCR; TCRdb's table is partial and in-frame only. The sample lists over 75,000 clones, around 81% occurring once. The V call is TRBV19, the J call TRBJ1-1, with D unresolved. Sequences were obtained from peripheral blood. The sequence was collected from a human donor in a cohort sampled during active COVID-19. Here the CDR3 reads CASSPQEGTEAFF. The CDR3 DNA follows: TGTGCCAGTAGCCCGCAGGAGGGCACTGAAGCTTTCTTT.